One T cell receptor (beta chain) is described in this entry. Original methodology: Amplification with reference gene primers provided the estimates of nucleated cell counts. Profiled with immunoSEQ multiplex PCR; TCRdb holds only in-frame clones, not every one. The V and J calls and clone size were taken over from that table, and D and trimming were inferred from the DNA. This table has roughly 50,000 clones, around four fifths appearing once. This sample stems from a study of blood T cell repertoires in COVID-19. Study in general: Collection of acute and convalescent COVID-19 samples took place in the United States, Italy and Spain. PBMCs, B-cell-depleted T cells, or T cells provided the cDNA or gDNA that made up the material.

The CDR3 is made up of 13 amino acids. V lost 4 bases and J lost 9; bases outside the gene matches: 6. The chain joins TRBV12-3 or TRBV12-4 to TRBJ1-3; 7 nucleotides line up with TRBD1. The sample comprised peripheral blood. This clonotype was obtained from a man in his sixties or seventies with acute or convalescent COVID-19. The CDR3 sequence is CASSWDSQGTIYF. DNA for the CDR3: TGTGCCAGCAGTTGGGACAGTCAGGGCACCATATATTTT.